The next 10 T cell receptor beta chains were all read from a single sample in a study of blood T cells in healthy people across ages. A second PCR of 7 to 11 cycles used a sample-barcoded 5' primer and a J-beta primer mix. TCRdb re-analysed the 5' RACE reads in MiXCR, keeping a single row per CDR3 protein. The table includes around 1.7 million distinct CDR3 sequences, 28% detected once. The specimen sequenced was blood. Receptor source: a woman under 40 in good health.

This chain's CDR3 is CASSLDPTVGGYTF. The CDR3, as DNA: TGTGCCAGCAGCTTAGACCCTACAGTCGGTGGCTACACCTTC. This rearrangement joins TRBV7-9 to TRBJ1-2; D remains ambiguous. Between the trimmed V and J ends, which lost 1 base and 7 bases, there was a span of 13 bases. From germline, CDR1 is SEHNR and CDR2 FQNEAQ (reference sequence). This CDR3 has 14 amino acids.

This clonotype has a handful of counts. The chain recombines TRBV4-1 with TRBJ1-2; 9 bases match TRBD1. Per the germline V gene, CDR1 is MGHRA and CDR2 is YSYEKL. The junction had 12 bases not matched to a gene; V was cut back by 0 bases and J by 7 bases. The CDR3 is 17 amino acids. DNA for the CDR3: TGCGCCAGCAGCCAAGACGCCGCTCCGGACAGGGGAAGTGGCTACACCTTC. The encoded protein is CASSQDAAPDRGSGYTF.

Details on this clonotype: One junction end does not reproduce the germline sequence, and a read error may be involved. This chain connects TRBV9 to TRBJ2-3; a possible D gene is TRBD1 (5 bases). Germline values: CDR1 SGDLS, CDR2 YYNGEE. CDR3 length: 16 residues. Here the CDR3 reads CASSVDWGQSTGTQYF. CDR3 sequence (DNA): TGTGCCAGCAGCGTAGATTGGGGCCAATCCACAGGTACGCAGTATTTT.

In this sample, this clonotype turned up a few times. The genes are TRBV2 and TRBJ2-1; the match to TRBD2 covers 13 bases. Germline CDR1 and CDR2: SNHLY and FYNNEI. The CDR3 length is 15 residues. The V gene end was trimmed by 4 bases and the J gene end by 10 bases; junction bases not matched to a gene: 7. Here the CDR3 reads CASSGTSGGLREQFF. As DNA, the CDR3 is TGTGCCAGCAGTGGGACTAGCGGGGGACTGAGGGAGCAGTTCTTC.

This clonotype occurred many times. This chain connects TRBV10-3 to TRBJ2-3; 8 positions agree with TRBD1. The CDR3 length is 15 residues. V shed 6 bases and J 5 bases; nucleotides not matched to a gene: 10. From germline, CDR1 is ENHRY and CDR2 SYGVKD. The CDR3 region has the DNA TGTGCCATCAGCCTATCGGATACAGGGGGAGATACGCAGTATTTT. Its translation is CAISLSDTGGDTQYF.

The rearrangement uses TRBV3-1 and TRBJ1-4; D is perhaps TRBD1 (6 bases). From germline, CDR1 is LGHDT and CDR2 YNNKEL (reference sequence). CDR3 length equals 16 residues. V was trimmed by 3 bases and J by 5 bases, leaving 16 bases between them. CDR3 residues: CASSQRSGGPNEKLFF. CDR3 sequence (DNA): TGTGCCAGCAGCCAGAGGTCCGGGGGGCCAAATGAAAAACTGTTTTTT.

The chain links TRBV5-1 to TRBJ2-2; 9 nucleotides match TRBD1. From germline, CDR1 is SGHRS and CDR2 YFSETQ. The V segment lost 3 bases and the J segment 6 bases; nucleotides outside the gene matches: 9. The CDR3 spans 16 residues. CDR3 nucleotides: TGCGCCAGCAGCTATACAGGGGGCGAAGTTGCCGGGGAGCTGTTTTTT. Its protein product is CASSYTGGEVAGELFF.

This clonotype was detected a few times. The chain couples TRBV20-1 to TRBJ2-7, with D perhaps matching TRBD1 (5 bases). V was trimmed by 4 bases and J by 0 bases, leaving 13 bases between them. Germline CDR1 reads DFQATT; CDR2 reads SNEGSKA (reference sequence). The CDR3 is 14 amino acids. CDR3 sequence (DNA): TGCAGTGCTATCCCAGGGAAAGTCTCCTACGAGCAGTACTTC. Its translation is CSAIPGKVSYEQYF.

Concerning this clonotype itself: A much bigger clone sits one base away, suggesting this may be a read error. The genes are TRBV29-1 and TRBJ2-5, with 7 bases fitting TRBD2. Germline CDR1 and CDR2: SQVTM and ANQGSEA. The CDR3 covers 12 residues. CDR3 sequence reads: CSGGSEYNEQYF. The CDR3 DNA reads as TGCAGTGGCGGGAGTGAATACAATGAGCAGTACTTC.

This clonotype was observed many times. CDR3 loop: CASSVVTAKNIQYF. The DNA for the CDR3 is TGTGCCAGCAGCGTAGTCACAGCCAAAAACATTCAGTACTTC. This rearrangement joins TRBV9 to TRBJ2-4; unclear D gene. The CDR3 sequence is 14 residues long. Trimming cost V 0 bases and J 0 bases, with 4 bases left between them. The germline gives CDR1 SGDLS, CDR2 YYNGEE.